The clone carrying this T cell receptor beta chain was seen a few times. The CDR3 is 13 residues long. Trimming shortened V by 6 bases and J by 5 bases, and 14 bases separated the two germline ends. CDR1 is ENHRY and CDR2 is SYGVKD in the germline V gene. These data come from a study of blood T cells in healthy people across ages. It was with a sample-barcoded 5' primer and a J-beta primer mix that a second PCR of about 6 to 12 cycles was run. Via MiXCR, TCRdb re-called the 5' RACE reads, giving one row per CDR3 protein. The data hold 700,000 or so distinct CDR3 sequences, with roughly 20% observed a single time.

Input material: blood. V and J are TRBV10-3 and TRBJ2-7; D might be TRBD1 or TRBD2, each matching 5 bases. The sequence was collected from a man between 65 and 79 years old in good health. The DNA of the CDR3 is TGTGCCATCAGCGCTGTGGGGGTCCACGAGCAGTACGTC. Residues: CAISAVGVHEQYV.